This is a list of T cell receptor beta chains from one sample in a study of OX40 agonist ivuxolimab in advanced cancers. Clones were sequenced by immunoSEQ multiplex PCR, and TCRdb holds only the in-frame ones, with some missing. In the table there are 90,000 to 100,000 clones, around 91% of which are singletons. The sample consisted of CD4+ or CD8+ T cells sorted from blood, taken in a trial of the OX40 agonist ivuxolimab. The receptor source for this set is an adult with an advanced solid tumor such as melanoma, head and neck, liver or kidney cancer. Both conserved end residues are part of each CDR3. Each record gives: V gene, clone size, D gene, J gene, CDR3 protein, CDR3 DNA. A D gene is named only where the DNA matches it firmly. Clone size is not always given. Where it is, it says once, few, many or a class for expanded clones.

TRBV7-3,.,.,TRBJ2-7,CASSLSSLGSYEQYF,TGTGCCAGCAGCTTAAGTTCGCTAGGCTCCTACGAGCAGTACTTC
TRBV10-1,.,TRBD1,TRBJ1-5,CATSTGKDQPQHF,TGCGCCACTTCGACAGGGAAGGATCAGCCCCAGCATTTT
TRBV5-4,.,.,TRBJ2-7,CASSLGPLTSYEQYF,TGTGCCAGCAGCTTGGGGCCCTTAACGTCCTACGAGCAGTACTTC
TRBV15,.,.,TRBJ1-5,CATQTDTSNQPQHF,TGTGCCACCCAGACTGACACTAGCAATCAGCCCCAGCATTTT
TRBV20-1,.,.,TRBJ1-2,CSASSYGYTF,TGCAGTGCTAGCTCGTATGGCTACACCTTC
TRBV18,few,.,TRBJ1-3,CASSPFAGVDLSGNTIYF,TGTGCCAGCTCACCATTCGCGGGCGTCGATCTCTCTGGAAACACCATATATTTT
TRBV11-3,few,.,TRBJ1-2,CASSLSGHPGHGYTF,TGTGCCAGCAGCTTATCGGGACACCCCGGACATGGCTACACCTTC
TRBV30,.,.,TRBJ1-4,CAWSLGGEKLFF,TGTGCCTGGAGTCTAGGAGGAGAAAAACTGTTTTTT
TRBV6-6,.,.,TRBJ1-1,CASSPQPVGTEAFF,TGTGCCAGCAGCCCTCAACCAGTGGGCACTGAAGCTTTCTTT
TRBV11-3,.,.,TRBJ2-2,CASSLGVGVGGELFF,TGTGCCAGCAGCTTAGGTGTGGGAGTTGGCGGGGAGCTGTTTTTT
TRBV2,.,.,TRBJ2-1,CASQGNEQFF,TGTGCCAGTCAGGGGAATGAGCAGTTCTTC
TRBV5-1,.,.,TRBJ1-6,CASSSDLLETNSPLHF,TGCGCCAGCAGCTCAGACTTATTGGAGACGAATTCACCCCTCCACTTT
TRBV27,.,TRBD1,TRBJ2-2,CASSLWTGGLNGELFF,TGTGCCAGCAGTTTATGGACAGGGGGCTTAAACGGGGAGCTGTTTTTT
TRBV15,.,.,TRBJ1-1,CATRVGLNTEAFF,TGTGCCACCAGGGTAGGGTTGAACACTGAAGCTTTCTTT
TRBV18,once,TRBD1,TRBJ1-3,CASSPTGGRNTIYF,TGTGCCAGCTCACCTACAGGGGGACGAAACACCATATATTTT
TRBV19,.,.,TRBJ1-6,CASSISSYNSPLHF,TGTGCCAGTAGTATTAGCTCCTATAATTCACCCCTCCACTTT
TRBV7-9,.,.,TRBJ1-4,CASSLSSTNEKLFF,TGTGCCAGCAGCTTAAGTTCAACTAATGAAAAACTGTTTTTT
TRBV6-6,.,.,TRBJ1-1,CASSSSGTSTEAFF,TGTGCCAGCAGCTCCTCCGGGACATCCACTGAAGCTTTCTTT
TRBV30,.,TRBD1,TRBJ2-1,CAWSLGTGWAANEQFF,TGTGCCTGGAGTCTAGGGACAGGGTGGGCAGCTAATGAGCAGTTCTTC
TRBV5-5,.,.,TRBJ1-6,CASSFGDSPLHF,TGTGCCAGCAGCTTCGGGGATTCACCCCTCCACTTT
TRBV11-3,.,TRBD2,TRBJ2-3,CASSLGLAGGTDTQYF,TGTGCCAGCAGCTTAGGCCTAGCGGGGGGCACAGATACGCAGTATTTT
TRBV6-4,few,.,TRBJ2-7,CASSMDEGAEQYF,TGTGCCAGCAGTATGGACGAGGGCGCCGAGCAGTACTTC
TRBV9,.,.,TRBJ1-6,CASSVGRSGGPLHF,TGTGCCAGCAGCGTAGGTCGCTCCGGAGGGCCCCTCCACTTT
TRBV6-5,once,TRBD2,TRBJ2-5,CASRQGLAVQETQYF,TGTGCCAGCAGACAGGGACTAGCGGTACAAGAGACCCAGTACTTC
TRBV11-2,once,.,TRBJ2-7,CASSLSGVAYEQYF,TGTGCCAGCAGCTTAAGTGGGGTGGCCTACGAGCAGTACTTC
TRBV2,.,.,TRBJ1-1,CASNRDGGMNTEAFF,TGTGCCAGCAATAGGGACGGAGGCATGAACACTGAAGCTTTCTTT
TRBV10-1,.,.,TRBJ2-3,CASSRDLSTDTQYF,TGCGCCAGCTCTCGGGACTTAAGCACAGATACGCAGTATTTT
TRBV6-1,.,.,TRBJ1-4,CASSEGGGAEKLFF,TGTGCCAGCAGTGAAGGAGGGGGGGCAGAAAAACTGTTTTTT
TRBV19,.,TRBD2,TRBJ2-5,CASSIGGLGEETQYF,TGTGCCAGTAGTATCGGAGGACTAGGGGAAGAGACCCAGTACTTC
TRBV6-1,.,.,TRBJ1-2,CASSEAFGTPYGYTF,TGTGCCAGCAGTGAAGCCTTCGGGACACCCTATGGCTACACCTTC
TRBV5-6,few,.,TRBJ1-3,CASSLTNPQIHFTGNTIYF,TGTGCCAGCAGCTTGACAAACCCTCAGATTCACTTCACTGGAAACACCATATATTTT
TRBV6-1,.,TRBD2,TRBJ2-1,CASSLGLSYNEQFF,TGTGCCAGCAGTCTGGGACTAAGTTACAATGAGCAGTTCTTC
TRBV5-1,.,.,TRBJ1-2,CASSLGGFEGYTF,TGCGCCAGCAGCTTGGGTGGATTTGAAGGCTACACCTTC
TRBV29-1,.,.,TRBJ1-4,CSAIKGTNEKLFF,TGCAGCGCCATAAAGGGGACTAATGAAAAACTGTTTTTT
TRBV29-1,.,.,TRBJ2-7,CSVTRSGEQYF,TGCAGCGTCACAAGGAGCGGGGAGCAGTACTTC
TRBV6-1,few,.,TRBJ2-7,CASTAAYEQYF,TGTGCCAGCACGGCAGCCTACGAGCAGTACTTC